This record concerns one T cell receptor (beta chain) sequence. The antigen is undetermined. This entry belongs to a study of T cell responses to AZD1222 COVID-19 vaccine. The length of the CDR3 is 15 residues. CDR1 and CDR2 (germline): KGHSH, LQKENI. V lost 3 bases to trimming and J lost 5 bases, with 14 bases between them. General observations from the study: Across spike, vaccine-associated CD4 TCRs were found, dominant at 160-218 and 743-854.

Produced via immunoSEQ multiplex PCR; TCRdb's table is partial and in-frame only. The sample records about 61,000 clones, 70% to 90% being singletons. The material was peripheral blood, obtained on day 0 of AZD1222 vaccination. This rearrangement joins TRBV18 to TRBJ2-4, with D possibly TRBD2 on 5 matching bases. This TCR came from an adult in good health. DNA of the CDR3: TGTGCCAGCTCACCCACCCGGGGTACTGAAAACATTCAGTACTTC. Translated: CASSPTRGTENIQYF.